This record concerns one T cell receptor (beta chain) sequence. The data are from a study of blood T cells in healthy people across ages. The use of a sample-barcoded 5' primer and a J-beta primer mix characterized a second PCR of about 7 to 12 cycles. TCRdb re-called the 5' RACE reads through MiXCR, storing one row per CDR3 protein. The profile shows 1.5 million or so distinct CDR3 sequences, about 40% of them singletons. Trimming took 6 bases from V and 5 from J; bases not matched to a gene: 14. The CDR3 has 18 residues. This clonotype was obtained from a young woman in good health. V is TRBV12-3 or TRBV12-4 and J is TRBJ2-3; TRBD2 matches 13 bases. Sequences were obtained from blood. The CDR3 loop reads CASSPRTSGSQEKDTQYF. The CDR3 DNA sequence: TGTGCCAGCAGCCCCCGGACTAGCGGGAGCCAAGAAAAAGATACGCAGTATTTT.